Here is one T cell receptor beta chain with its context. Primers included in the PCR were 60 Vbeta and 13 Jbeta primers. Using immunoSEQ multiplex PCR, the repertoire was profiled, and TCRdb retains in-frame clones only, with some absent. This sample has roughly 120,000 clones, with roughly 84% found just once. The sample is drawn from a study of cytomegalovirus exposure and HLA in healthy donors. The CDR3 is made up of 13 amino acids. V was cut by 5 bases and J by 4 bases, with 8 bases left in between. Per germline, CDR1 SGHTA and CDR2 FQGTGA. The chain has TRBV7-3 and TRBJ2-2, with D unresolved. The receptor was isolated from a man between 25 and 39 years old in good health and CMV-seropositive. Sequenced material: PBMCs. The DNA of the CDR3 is TGTGCCAGCAGCCCTTCCCCCACCGGGGAGCTGTTTTTT. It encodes CASSPSPTGELFF.